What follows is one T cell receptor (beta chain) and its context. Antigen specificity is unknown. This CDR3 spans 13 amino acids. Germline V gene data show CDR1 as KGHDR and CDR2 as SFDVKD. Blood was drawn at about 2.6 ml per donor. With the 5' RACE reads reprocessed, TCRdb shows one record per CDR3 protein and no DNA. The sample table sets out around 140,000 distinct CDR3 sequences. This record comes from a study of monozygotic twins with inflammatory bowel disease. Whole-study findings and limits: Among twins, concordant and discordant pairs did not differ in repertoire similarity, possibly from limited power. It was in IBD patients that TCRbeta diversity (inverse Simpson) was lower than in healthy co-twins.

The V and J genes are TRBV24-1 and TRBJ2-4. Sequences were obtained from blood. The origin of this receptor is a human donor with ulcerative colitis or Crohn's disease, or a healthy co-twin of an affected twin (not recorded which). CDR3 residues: CATSGVTLGIQYF.